A selection of T cell receptor beta chains follows, all from one sample in a study of response to subunit inactivated influenza vaccine. TCRdb redid the calling of the RT-PCR reads with MiXCR, one entry per CDR3 protein. The sample consists of more than 550,000 distinct CDR3 sequences, 11% of them appearing once. The sample was also reused in another study, on T cells expressing NK-cell markers.

Sample: PBMCs from blood, taken on the day of vaccination. The receptor set was obtained from a man aged 45 to 65 who received an inactivated influenza vaccine. The CDR3 runs from the conserved cysteine through the conserved F or W. The D gene is left open where the match is weak. Only part of the rows carry a size: once, few, many, or a class if the clone is expanded.

DNA | CDR3 | V | D | J | size
TGCGCCAGCAGCCAAAGCCGGCGATACGAGCAGTACTTC | CASSQSRRYEQYF | TRBV4-3 | . | TRBJ2-7 | .
TGTGCCAGCAGCTGGGCAAGGACAGGGTCCCACGAGCAGTACTTC | CASSWARTGSHEQYF | TRBV11-2 | TRBD1 | TRBJ2-7 | few
TGTGCCACCAGCAGAGCGTGGGCAGACCGCGTCCTGACTTTC | CATSRAWADRVLTF | TRBV15 | . | TRBJ2-6 | few
TGTGCCACCAGCAGTTCACCCCTCATGAACACTGAAGCTTTCTTT | CATSSSPLMNTEAFF | TRBV15 | . | TRBJ1-1 | few
TGTGCCAGCAGTTACTCGATAATGGGAGTTAACACCGGGGAGCTGTTTTTT | CASSYSIMGVNTGELFF | TRBV6-5 | . | TRBJ2-2 | many
TGTGCCAGCGTAGCTAGCGGCACAGATACGCAGTATTTT | CASVASGTDTQYF | TRBV4-2 | . | TRBJ2-3 | few
TGTGCCTGCCGGGGGACCGCGAGCAATCAGCCCCAGCATTTT | CACRGTASNQPQHF | TRBV6-2/TRBV6-3 | . | TRBJ1-5 | .
TGCGCCAGCAGCTTGGCCGGACAGATCGAAAACATTCAGTACTTC | CASSLAGQIENIQYF | TRBV5-1 | . | TRBJ2-4 | many
TGTGCCAGCAGCCAAGTGGGTTCAGATAATTCACCCCTCCACTTT | CASSQVGSDNSPLHF | TRBV3-1 | . | TRBJ1-6 | .
TGTGCCAGCTCTCCCGGGGGGACCCTCCACTTT | CASSPGGTLHF | TRBV2 | . | TRBJ1-6 | few
TGCAGTGCTAAGACAGGGCCCCTCAATCAGCCCCAGCATTTT | CSAKTGPLNQPQHF | TRBV20-1 | TRBD1 | TRBJ1-5 | .
TGTGCCAGCACCAAAAGGCAAGGGATCTCCTACGAGCAGTACTTC | CASTKRQGISYEQYF | TRBV12-3/TRBV12-4 | . | TRBJ2-7 | .
TGCAGTGCTCTCCAGGGGTACAATGAGCAGTTCTTC | CSALQGYNEQFF | TRBV20-1 | . | TRBJ2-1 | few
TGTGCCAGCAGCTTAGGAGAGCTAGCGGGAGGGCCTACACCGAGCTCCTACGAGCAGTACTTC | CASSLGELAGGPTPSSYEQYF | TRBV11-2 | TRBD2 | TRBJ2-7 | few
TGCAGTGCCAGTCAAGTATGGCAGGGTGGTTCTGGGGCCAACGTCCTGACTTTC | CSASQVWQGGSGANVLTF | TRBV20-1 | . | TRBJ2-6 | few
TGTGCCTCCCGACTAGCGGGAGCACATGAGCAGTTCTTC | CASRLAGAHEQFF | TRBV30 | TRBD2 | TRBJ2-1 | .
TGTGCCAGCAGCGGACTGGAAGAGACCCAGTACTTC | CASSGLEETQYF | TRBV12-3/TRBV12-4 | . | TRBJ2-5 | few